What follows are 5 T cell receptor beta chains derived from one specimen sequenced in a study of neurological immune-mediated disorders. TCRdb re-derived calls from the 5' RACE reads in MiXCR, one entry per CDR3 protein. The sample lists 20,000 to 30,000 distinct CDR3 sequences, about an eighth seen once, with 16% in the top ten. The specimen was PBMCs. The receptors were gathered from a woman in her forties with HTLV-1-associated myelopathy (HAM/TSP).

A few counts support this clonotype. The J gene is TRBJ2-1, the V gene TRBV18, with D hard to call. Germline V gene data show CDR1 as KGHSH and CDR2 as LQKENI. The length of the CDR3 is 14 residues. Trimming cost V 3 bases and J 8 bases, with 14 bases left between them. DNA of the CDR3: TGTGCCAGCTCACCGGGTTCAGACGCCGATGAGCAGTTCTTC. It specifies CASSPGSDADEQFF.

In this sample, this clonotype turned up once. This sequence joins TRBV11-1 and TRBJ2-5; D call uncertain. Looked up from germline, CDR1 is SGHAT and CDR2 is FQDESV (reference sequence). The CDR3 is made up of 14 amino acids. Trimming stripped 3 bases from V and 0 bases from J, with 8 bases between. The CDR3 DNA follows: TGTGCCAGCAGCTTTATGGTACACCAAGAGACCCAGTACTTC. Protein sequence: CASSFMVHQETQYF.

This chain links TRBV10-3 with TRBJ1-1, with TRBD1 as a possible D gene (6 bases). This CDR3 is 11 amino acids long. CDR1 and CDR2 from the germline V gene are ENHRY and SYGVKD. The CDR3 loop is CAARGQSEAFF. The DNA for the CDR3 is TGTGCAGCGCGGGGGCAGTCTGAAGCTTTCTTT.

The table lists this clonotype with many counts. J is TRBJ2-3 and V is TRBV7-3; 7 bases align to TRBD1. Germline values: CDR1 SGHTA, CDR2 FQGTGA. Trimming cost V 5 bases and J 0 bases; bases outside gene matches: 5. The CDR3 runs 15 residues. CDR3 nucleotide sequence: TGTGCCAGCAGCCAAGGGACAGCTAGCACAGATACGCAGTATTTT. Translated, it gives CASSQGTASTDTQYF.

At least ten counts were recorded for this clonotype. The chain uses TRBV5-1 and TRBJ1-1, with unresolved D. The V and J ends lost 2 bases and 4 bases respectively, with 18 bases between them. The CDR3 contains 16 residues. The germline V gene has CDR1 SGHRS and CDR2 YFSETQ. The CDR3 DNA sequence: TGCGCCAGCAGCTTACAGAGTGAATTAAGAGGCACTGAAGCTTTCTTT. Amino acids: CASSLQSELRGTEAFF.